The 25 T cell receptor beta chains below all came from one sample that was sequenced in a study of beta chain features in type 1 diabetes. All of the isolated RNA was reverse transcribed, so expressed TCRB transcripts were sequenced. Profiling relied on immunoSEQ multiplex PCR, and the TCRdb table lists in-frame clones only, not all of them. Here the sample spans almost 350,000 clones, less than 10% being singletons. Material for sequencing was central memory CD4+ T cells from blood. The receptors originated from a woman between 18 and 30 years old in good health.

V and J are TRBV9 and TRBJ1-2, with unresolved D. The germline CDR1 and CDR2 sequences are SGDLS and YYNGEE. V was clipped by 4 bases and J by 7 bases, with 20 bases between them. CDR3 length: 15 amino acids. The CDR3 DNA reads TGTGCCAGCAGCCCCCGGCGCGGCGCCACGGGTGGCTACACCTTC. This encodes CASSPRRGATGGYTF.

In its sample, this clone was seen a few times. This sequence joins TRBV28 and TRBJ2-1; TRBD2 matches 7 bases. From germline, CDR1 is MDHEN and CDR2 SYDVKM. This CDR3 contains 11 residues. Unmatched junction bases numbered 7, after V lost 7 bases and J lost 13 bases. The CDR3 spells CASTEREGQFF. Written as DNA, the CDR3 is TGTGCCAGCACCGAAAGGGAGGGCCAGTTCTTC.

The J gene is TRBJ1-3, the V gene TRBV7-2; the D is unclear. The CDR3 length is 16 residues. Germline CDR1 is SGHTA and CDR2 is FQGNSA. The ends were cut back, 1 base at V and 4 bases at J, with 14 bases in the middle. The CDR3 reads CASSLGALTLGNTIYF. The DNA of the CDR3 is TGTGCCAGCAGCTTAGGGGCCCTAACCCTCGGAAACACCATATATTTT.

This clone was detected a few times. This chain uses TRBV28 with TRBJ2-7; D is unclear. CDR1 and CDR2 (germline): MDHEN, SYDVKM. This CDR3 has 14 amino acids. Trimming took off 7 bases at V and 2 bases at J, with 15 bases between the two ends. The CDR3 region is CASTSIGSTYEQYF. DNA for the CDR3: TGTGCCAGCACAAGTATCGGCAGTACCTACGAGCAGTACTTC.

This sequence joins TRBV28 and TRBJ1-5, with D tentatively TRBD1 (5 bases). The germline V gene encodes CDR1 MDHEN and CDR2 SYDVKM. Trimming left V 4 bases short and J 9 bases short, with 10 bases between. This CDR3 has 12 residues. The CDR3 is CASSSLGRPQHF. DNA for the CDR3: TGTGCCAGCAGTTCCCTGGGGCGGCCCCAGCATTTT.

This rearrangement joins TRBV15 to TRBJ2-6; 8 nucleotides agree with TRBD2. The CDR3 covers 18 residues. Germline trimming cut 1 base from V and 0 bases from J; bases unmatched to any gene: 5. CDR1 and CDR2 from the germline V gene are LNHNV and YYDKDF (reference sequence). Here the CDR3 reads CATSRGGLVVSGANVLTF. CDR3 nucleotides: TGTGCCACCAGCAGAGGGGGACTAGTCGTCTCTGGGGCCAACGTCCTGACTTTC.

V is TRBV4-2 and J is TRBJ2-3; 11 nucleotides line up with TRBD2. Germline loops: CDR1 LGHNA, CDR2 YNFKEQ. The CDR3 length is 17 residues. The V and J ends lost 1 base and 3 bases, in that order; junction bases with no gene match: 6. CDR3 nucleotides: TGTGCCAGCAGCCAAGGTGTAGCGGGAGGGCTAACAGATACGCAGTATTTT. Its protein product is CASSQGVAGGLTDTQYF.

This clone was found many times. J is TRBJ2-1 and V is TRBV2, with 12 bases lining up with TRBD1. V lost 6 bases, J lost 4 bases, and 4 bases stayed unmatched. CDR1 is SNHLY and CDR2 is FYNNEI in the germline V gene. The CDR3 is 15 amino acids. The CDR3 nucleotides read TGTGCCAGCAGCGTGGGACAGGGGGCATACAATGAGCAGTTCTTC. Its translation is CASSVGQGAYNEQFF. The full variable domain, its missing parts supplied by reference TRBV2 and TRBJ2-1, is EPEVTQTPSHQVTQMGQEVILRCVPISNHLYFYWYRQILGQKVEFLVSFYNNEISEKSEIFDDQFSVERPDGSNFTLKIRSTKLEDSAMYFCASSVGQGAYNEQFFGPGTRLTVL.

V and J are TRBV18 and TRBJ1-5; D possibly corresponds to TRBD1 (6 bases). This CDR3 region has 15 residues. The ends were cut back, 3 bases at V and 8 bases at J, with 17 bases in the middle. CDR1 and CDR2 from the germline V gene are KGHSH and LQKENI. The CDR3 reads CASSPRDTRSEPQHF. For the CDR3, the DNA is TGTGCCAGCTCACCGCGGGACACCCGGAGTGAGCCCCAGCATTTT.

There are a few counts of this clone. This rearrangement joins TRBV25-1 to TRBJ1-2, with TRBD1 matching 7 bases. Unmatched junction bases numbered 0, after V lost 4 bases and J lost 4 bases. CDR1 is MGHDK and CDR2 is SYGVNS in the germline V gene. This CDR3 is 12 amino acids long. CDR3: CASSGQGYGYTF. The DNA for the CDR3 is TGTGCCAGCAGTGGACAGGGCTATGGCTACACCTTC.

The chain joins TRBV5-1 to TRBJ2-1; TRBD2 might be the D (5 bases). This CDR3 region has 15 residues. V lost 1 base and J 4 bases, leaving 12 bases between the germline ends. Germline CDR1 is SGHRS and CDR2 is YFSETQ. CDR3 in amino acids: CASSLSSGTYNEQFF. CDR3 bases: TGCGCCAGCAGCTTGTCTTCGGGAACTTACAATGAGCAGTTCTTC.

The genes are TRBV7-9 and TRBJ2-3; D gene unclear. Trimming left V 1 base short and J 0 bases short, with 8 bases between. Germline V gives CDR1 SEHNR, CDR2 FQNEAQ (reference sequence). The CDR3 contains 15 residues. The CDR3 DNA is TGTGCCAGCAGCTTAGGGACGGATAGCACAGATACGCAGTATTTT. It yields the protein CASSLGTDSTDTQYF.

This clone has just a few counts. The chain has TRBV5-1 and TRBJ2-4; the D gene is possibly TRBD1 (6 bases). The CDR3 has 14 residues. CDR1 and CDR2 from the germline V gene are SGHRS and YFSETQ. The V and J ends lost 4 bases and 2 bases respectively, with 10 bases between them. The CDR3 region has the DNA TGCGCCAGCAGCACAGGACAGCCCAAAAACATTCAGTACTTC. It encodes CASSTGQPKNIQYF.

This clone was counted at least ten times. This same CDR3 is encoded by further DNA sequences in the sample. The V and J genes are TRBV19 and TRBJ2-5; no reliable D call. In germline, CDR1 is LNHDA, CDR2 SQIVND (reference sequence). The CDR3 runs to 13 residues. V lost 4 bases and J 0 bases, leaving 6 bases between the germline ends. The DNA for the CDR3 is TGTGCCAGTAGTAGGGCCTACCAAGAGACCCAGTACTTC. Amino acid sequence: CASSRAYQETQYF. The full variable domain, with the rest looked up from reference TRBV19 and TRBJ2-5, is DGGITQSPKYLFRKEGQNVTLSCEQNLNHDAMYWYRQDPGQGLRLIYYSQIVNDFQKGDIAEGYSVSREKKESFPLTVTSAQKNPTAFYLCASSRAYQETQYFGPGTRLLVL.

The chain joins TRBV5-1 to TRBJ2-7; D is possibly TRBD2 (5 bases). Trimming pared 2 bases from V and 4 bases from J, leaving 13 bases between. CDR1 and CDR2 (germline): SGHRS, YFSETQ. CDR3 size: 14 residues. The CDR3 protein is CASSLDGNPYEQYF. In nucleotides, the CDR3 is TGCGCCAGCAGCTTAGACGGGAATCCATACGAGCAGTACTTC.

This clone was seen many times. Other DNA variants within this sample encode the same CDR3. This chain connects TRBV7-9 to TRBJ2-3; 7 bases are a match to TRBD1. This CDR3 comprises 14 residues. J was trimmed by 4 bases and V by 3 bases; bases with no gene match: 4. Germline V CDR1 and CDR2: SEHNR, FQNEAQ (reference sequence). Written as DNA, the CDR3 is TGTGCCAGCAGCTTGGGGCAGGGGGCAGATACGCAGTATTTT. It yields the protein CASSLGQGADTQYF.

This clone has only a few counts. The rearrangement uses TRBV19 and TRBJ2-6; D is perhaps TRBD2 (6 bases). This CDR3 contains 16 residues. Trimming removed 7 bases from V and 2 bases from J, with 15 bases in between. Germline V gene data show CDR1 as LNHDA and CDR2 as SQIVND (reference sequence). CDR3 bases: TGTGCCAGTACCTTTAGACGGGAGACTGGGGCCAACGTCCTGACTTTC. Residues: CASTFRRETGANVLTF.

This clone was counted a few times. The DNA for the CDR3 is TGTGCCAGCAGCTTAGGGCGTAACAGGGTTAATGAGCAGTTCTTC. Protein: CASSLGRNRVNEQFF. The chain recombines TRBV11-2 with TRBJ2-1, with D perhaps TRBD1 (6 bases). Per germline, CDR1 SGHAT and CDR2 FQNNGV. The CDR3 is 15 residues long. V was shortened by 1 base and J by 7 bases, with 14 bases between the two germline ends. Together with reference TRBV11-2 and TRBJ2-1, the CDR3 gives the full variable domain: EAGVAQSPRYKIIEKRQSVAFWCNPISGHATLYWYQQILGQGPKLLIQFQNNGVVDDSQLPKDRFSAERLKGVDSTLKIQPAKLEDSAVYLCASSLGRNRVNEQFFGPGTRLTVL.

This clone was detected only a few times. This chain connects TRBV4-3 to TRBJ2-2; 9 bases line up with TRBD1. The germline gives CDR1 LGHNA, CDR2 YSLEER. The CDR3 has 16 residues. J lost 1 base, V lost 2 bases, and 2 bases had no gene match. In nucleotides, the CDR3 is TGCGCCAGCAGCCAACAGACAGGGGGGAACACCGGGGAGCTGTTTTTT. Translation: CASSQQTGGNTGELFF.

This clone was counted a few times. The chain combines TRBV18 with TRBJ2-5; a weak D match, TRBD2 (5 bases). The J call is uncertain, as TRBJ2-7 better fits the DNA end. This CDR3 is 14 amino acids long. Germline lookup yields CDR1 KGHSH and CDR2 LQKENI. Written as DNA, the CDR3 is TGTGCCAGCTCACCCGACGCTGGAGGCTACGAGCAGTACTTC. Protein sequence: CASSPDAGGYEQYF.

The chain employs TRBV7-2 and TRBJ2-5; D remains unclear. This CDR3 spans 13 amino acids. Germline assignment: CDR1 SGHTA and CDR2 FQGNSA. Trimming took 2 bases from V and 2 from J, leaving 6 bases between them. CDR3 sequence reads: CASSLLQQETQYF. In DNA, the CDR3 is TGTGCCAGCAGCTTACTACAGCAAGAGACCCAGTACTTC.

The rearrangement joins TRBV28 to TRBJ1-3; 7 bases match TRBD1. Germline V gene data show CDR1 as MDHEN and CDR2 as SYDVKM. Germline trimming cut 2 bases from V and 0 bases from J; bases unmatched to any gene: 4. CDR3 length: 16 residues. Here the CDR3 DNA reads TGTGCCAGCAGTTTAACGACAGGGTTCTCTGGAAACACCATATATTTT. Amino acid sequence: CASSLTTGFSGNTIYF.

This rearrangement joins TRBV6-6 to TRBJ1-1; no definite D call. CDR3 length: 12 amino acids. Trimming cost V 3 bases and J 8 bases, with 10 bases left between them. The germline CDR1 and CDR2 sequences are MNHNY and SVGAGI (reference sequence). The chain's CDR3 is CASSYLYGEAFF. CDR3 DNA sequence: TGTGCCAGCAGTTATTTGTACGGAGAAGCTTTCTTT.

A note on this clone: Different DNA sequences within this sample yield the same CDR3. This rearrangement joins TRBV4-3 to TRBJ1-4; 7 bases are shared with TRBD1. J gave up 5 bases and V 0 bases, and 3 bases lay outside the gene matches. Germline V gene lookup returns CDR1 LGHNA and CDR2 YSLEER. The CDR3 sequence is 15 residues long. The CDR3 loop is CASSQDGRGNEKLFF. The CDR3 bases are TGCGCCAGCAGCCAAGACGGCAGGGGGAATGAAAAACTGTTTTTT.

This clone was seen repeatedly, ten times or more. This rearrangement joins TRBV10-3 to TRBJ2-3, with 8 bases identical to TRBD2. The CDR3 is 14 amino acids. The ends lost 10 bases at V and 6 bases at J; junction bases unmatched: 12. Germline V gene sequence: CDR1 ENHRY, CDR2 SYGVKD. CDR3 loop: CATTEAGVPDTQYF. DNA of the CDR3: TGTGCCACTACAGAAGCGGGAGTGCCGGATACGCAGTATTTT.